This T cell receptor beta chain was observed in a study of blood T cell repertoires in COVID-19 (dated by TCRdb to about 2020). Broadly, across the study: Samples covering the acute and convalescent phases of COVID-19 were provided by collaborators in the United States, Italy and Spain. Samples were obtained from the ongoing ImmuneRACE study (first 160 participants) and from over a thousand subjects provided by 6 global collaborators. The material from the prospective study consisted of cDNA or gDNA derived from T cells, B-cell-depleted T cells, or PBMCs. The dataset comprised deeply sampled blood TCRbeta repertoires from subjects exposed to, actively infected with, or recovered from COVID-19. A de-identified subject ID, COVID-19 status, age in years and sex were almost always included in the sample metadata. HLA class I and class II types, where available, came from metadata supplied by the sample provider rather than from assay-based typing. The repertoires were released in a freely available public database intended as a resource for research on the immune response to SARS-CoV-2.

As concerns this clone: Its antigen remains undetermined. Base qualities are not at hand, and no much larger clone is one base apart.

Collaborating institutions collected whole blood in K2EDTA tubes following their own protocols. For TCRbeta analysis, collaborators shipped samples as frozen whole blood, isolated PBMCs, or DNA extracted from either of those sample types. The CDR3 sequence holds 17 residues, the cysteine and phenylalanine included. The only DNA kept is the CDR3, 51 bases in frame from the first base. The germline ends are 16 bases apart after V is trimmed by 3 bases and J by 1 base. Sequences MDHEN (CDR1) and SYDVKM (CDR2) are obtained from the germline V gene. TCRbeta CDR3 regions were amplified from genomic DNA using the immunoSEQ Assay, a bias-controlled multiplex PCR. Concerning the study's data processing: Within the assay, amplification of reference gene primers was used to estimate how many nucleated cells each sample contained. Sequence reads were collapsed and filtered to measure the absolute abundance of every unique TCRbeta CDR3 rearrangement. For each sample, productive Simpson clonality was calculated by taking the square root of Simpson's diversity index across productive rearrangements. TCRdb took over this immuneACCESS table, retaining in-frame rearrangements with V and J assigned. Such tables are incomplete; in checked studies, under half of the missing clones stem from an unresolved V gene, and the remainder is unexplained. The V and J calls and clone size are taken from that table; D and trimming were inferred from the DNA. For this sample the table gives 5,000 to 6,500 clones, of which 88% were detected only once. The ten biggest clones cover roughly 6.5% of the sample.

What the research found in general, with its limitations: The quantity of clinical and demographic metadata differed by source and by participant and was supplied without curation.

The TCR originated in a human donor in a cohort sampled during active COVID-19. The specimen sequenced was peripheral blood. The receptor chain draws on TRBV28 and TRBJ1-5; tentative D gene TRBD1, with 6 bases matching. The CDR3 protein sequence reads: CASSLGAAGLSNQPQHF. The DNA reads as follows: TGTGCCAGCAGTTTGGGGGCGGCAGGGTTGAGCAATCAGCCCCAGCATTTT.